Below, 8 T cell receptor beta chains from the same sample are listed, as sequenced in a study of Graves' ophthalmopathy and Graves' hyperthyroidism. RNA transcripts served as template for amplifying TCR beta CDR3 sequences. Second-round multiplex PCR came after first-round RT-PCR with HTBI primers. MiXCR was run by TCRdb on the multiplex PCR reads, yielding one entry per CDR3 protein. This table has hundreds of thousands of distinct CDR3 sequences, 15% appearing once. The sequenced sample was peripheral blood. The receptors shown here come from a woman aged 18-30 years with stable Graves' hyperthyroidism.

This clonotype has ten or more counts. The chain recombines TRBV6-2 or TRBV6-3 with TRBJ1-1; no clear D. CDR3 length equals 13 residues. CDR1 is MNHEY and CDR2 is SVGEGT in the germline V gene. V was clipped by 2 bases and J by 1 base, with 5 bases between them. The CDR3 reads CASSYRRNTEAFF. CDR3 coding DNA: TGTGCCAGCAGTTACAGGAGGAACACTGAAGCTTTCTTT.

As to this clonotype: A single base separates this from a much larger clone, so it may be a read error. CDR3 in amino acids: CSALLAGQGQGTQYF. CDR3 sequence (DNA): TGCAGCGCCCTCCTGGCGGGACAGGGTCAAGGGACCCAGTACTTC. The chain uses TRBV29-1 and TRBJ2-5, with 9 bases matching TRBD1. The CDR3 has 15 residues. Germline-derived CDR1 and CDR2 are SQVTM and ANQGSEA.

This clonotype occurred many times. The chain recombines TRBV12-3 or TRBV12-4 with TRBJ1-2, with D unclear. Trimming cost V 6 bases and J 8 bases, with 16 bases left between them. The CDR3 consists of 13 residues. CDR3 coding DNA: TGTGCCAGCAGCCCGAGCGGGGAAAGGGGCTACACCTTC. The encoded protein is CASSPSGERGYTF.

This clonotype was detected ten times or more. DNA for the CDR3: TGTGCCAGCAGCCCGGACAGGGGCCTCCTGCCGGCTTTCTTT. Translating it yields CASSPDRGLLPAFF. The chain links TRBV7-3 to TRBJ1-1, with 9 positions matching TRBD1. The CDR3 has 14 residues. The germline V gene encodes CDR1 SGHTA and CDR2 FQGTGA. The V and J ends lost 5 bases and 11 bases, in that order; junction bases with no gene match: 12.

This clonotype came up many times. The chain joins TRBV19 to TRBJ1-5; 9 bases align to TRBD1. The germline V gene encodes CDR1 LNHDA and CDR2 SQIVND (reference sequence). This CDR3 region has 17 residues. Trimming at V came to 1 base and at J to 0 bases, leaving 4 bases not matched to a gene. The CDR3 loop is CASSIVGTGLSNQPQHF. The CDR3 DNA is TGTGCCAGTAGTATAGTCGGGACAGGGCTTAGCAATCAGCCCCAGCATTTT.

This clonotype showed up many times. The V call is TRBV5-1, the J call TRBJ2-7, with D possibly matching TRBD1 (6 bases). The germline CDR1 and CDR2 sequences are SGHRS and YFSETQ. V lost 0 bases and J lost 3, with 10 bases in between. This CDR3 comprises 14 residues. The DNA of the CDR3 is TGCGCCAGCAGCTTGGGGACAGCTGACTACGAGCAGTACTTC. This gives the protein CASSLGTADYEQYF.

This clonotype was found many times. The J gene is TRBJ1-1, the V gene TRBV11-3; D remains unclear. This CDR3 region has 13 residues. Germline CDR1 and CDR2: SGHNT and YENEEA. Trimming cost V 4 bases and J 1 base, with 7 bases left between them. The CDR3 loop is CASSSYRNTEAFF. As DNA, the CDR3 is TGTGCCAGCAGCTCCTACAGGAACACTGAAGCTTTCTTT.

This clonotype has ten or more counts. The chain uses TRBV12-3 or TRBV12-4 and TRBJ1-1; no firm D call. The CDR3 extends over 14 amino acids. Deletions cut 7 bases from V and 4 bases from J, with 16 bases between. CDR3 protein: CASTRGIGGTEAFF. CDR3 nucleotides: TGTGCCAGCACTCGGGGAATCGGTGGCACTGAAGCTTTCTTT.